This T cell receptor beta chain was documented in a study of blood T cell repertoires in COVID-19. Study overall: The samples span acute and convalescent COVID-19 from the United States, Italy and Spain.

Clones were sequenced by immunoSEQ multiplex PCR, and TCRdb holds only the in-frame ones, with some missing. This table has 280,000 or so clones, 88% appearing once. CDR1 SGHTS and CDR2 YDEGEE come from the germline V gene. The CDR3 extends over 17 amino acids. V lost 4 bases to trimming and J lost 4 bases, with 20 bases between them. The clonotype comes from a woman between 25 and 40 years old who had recovered from COVID-19. The chain uses TRBV5-8 and TRBJ2-2; tentative D call: TRBD1 (5 bases). Source material: peripheral blood. CDR3 residues: CASSRQFTATFTGELFF. The CDR3 DNA follows: TGTGCCAGCAGCCGACAGTTTACGGCGACTTTCACCGGGGAGCTGTTTTTT.